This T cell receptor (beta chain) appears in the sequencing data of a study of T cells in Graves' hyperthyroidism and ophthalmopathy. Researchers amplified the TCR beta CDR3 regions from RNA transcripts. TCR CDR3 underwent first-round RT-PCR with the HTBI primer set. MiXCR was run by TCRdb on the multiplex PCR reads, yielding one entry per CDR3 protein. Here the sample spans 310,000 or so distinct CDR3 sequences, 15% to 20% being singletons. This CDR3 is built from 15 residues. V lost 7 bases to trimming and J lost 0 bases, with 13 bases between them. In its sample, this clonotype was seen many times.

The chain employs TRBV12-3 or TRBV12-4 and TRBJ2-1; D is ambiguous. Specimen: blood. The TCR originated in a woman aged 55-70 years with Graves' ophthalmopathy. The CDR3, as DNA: TGTGCCAGCACCTCCCAGGTTTACTCCTACAATGAGCAGTTCTTC. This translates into CASTSQVYSYNEQFF.